This entry lists 24 T cell receptor beta chains sequenced from one sample in a study of T cells after yellow fever vaccination. TCRdb re-derived calls from the 5' RACE reads in MiXCR, one entry per CDR3 protein. Of approximately 260,000 distinct CDR3 sequences listed, roughly 13% are singletons. The sample consisted of CD4+ T cells sorted from PBMCs, taken 45 days after the yellow fever booster vaccination. The receptors were gathered from a man aged 25 to 45 who received the YFV17D yellow fever vaccine.

This clonotype showed up many times. The gene calls are TRBV10-2 and TRBJ1-1; D remains unclear. Deletions cut 7 bases from V and 2 bases from J, with 11 bases between. Germline V CDR1 and CDR2: WSHSY, SAAADI. The CDR3 has 13 amino acids. CDR3 nucleotides: TGCGCCAGCAAGGAGAGTGCTAACACTGAAGCTTTCTTT. This gives the protein CASKESANTEAFF.

This chain uses TRBV10-3 with TRBJ2-1, with D tentatively TRBD1 (5 bases). V shed 0 bases and J shed 0 bases, with 9 bases lying between them. This CDR3 contains 16 residues. In germline, CDR1 is ENHRY, CDR2 SYGVKD. This CDR3 reads CAISESVTGSYNEQFF. The DNA for the CDR3 is TGTGCCATCAGTGAGTCGGTCACAGGCTCCTACAATGAGCAGTTCTTC.

This clonotype was counted between two and nine times. V usage is TRBV20-1 and J usage is TRBJ2-1, with TRBD2 matching over 8 bases. This CDR3 has 13 amino acids. Germline V gene data show CDR1 as DFQATT and CDR2 as SNEGSKA (reference sequence). J lost 3 bases, V lost 6 bases, and 4 bases had no gene match. The CDR3 loop is CSAKRENYNEQFF. In nucleotides, the CDR3 is TGCAGTGCCAAGCGGGAGAACTACAATGAGCAGTTCTTC.

Only a few counts were recorded for this clonotype. The chain recombines TRBV18 with TRBJ2-1; D possibly corresponds to TRBD2 (6 bases). Trimming took off 3 bases at V and 3 bases at J, with 9 bases between the two ends. This CDR3 region has 14 residues. The germline V gene has CDR1 KGHSH and CDR2 LQKENI. This CDR3 reads CASSPGGNYNEQFF. As DNA, the CDR3 is TGTGCCAGCTCACCCGGCGGGAACTACAATGAGCAGTTCTTC.

V gene TRBV2 combines with J gene TRBJ2-7; 7 nucleotides align to TRBD1. With V trimmed by 7 bases and J by 0 bases, 9 bases remained unmatched. CDR1 and CDR2 from the germline V gene are SNHLY and FYNNEI. This CDR3 comprises 15 residues. The CDR3 nucleotides are TGTGCCAGCAATCGCTATTGGGACAGCTCCTACGAGCAGTACTTC. Encoded protein: CASNRYWDSSYEQYF.

At least ten counts were recorded for this clonotype. CDR3 sequence (DNA): TGCAGTGCTACCGCGGGACAGAAGATTTACGAGCAGTACTTC. Protein sequence: CSATAGQKIYEQYF. The chain carries TRBV20-1 and TRBJ2-7; TRBD1 is a possible D gene (7 bases). Trimming removed 4 bases at V and 4 bases at J, with 17 bases between. Germline assignment: CDR1 DFQATT and CDR2 SNEGSKA (reference sequence). The CDR3 length is 14 residues.

The rearrangement links TRBV2 to TRBJ2-1; the D gene could be TRBD1 or TRBD2 (5 bases each). The CDR3 contains 13 residues. Trimming cost V 7 bases and J 6 bases, with 13 bases left between them. Germline V gene sequence: CDR1 SNHLY, CDR2 FYNNEI. The CDR3 reads CASTEMGVNEQFF. The CDR3 DNA sequence: TGTGCCAGCACCGAAATGGGGGTCAATGAGCAGTTCTTC.

The chain employs TRBV5-1 and TRBJ2-3, with D perhaps TRBD1 or TRBD2 (7 bases each). Trimming cost V 7 bases and J 6 bases, with 18 bases left between them. The V gene's germline CDR1 is SGHRS and CDR2 YFSETQ. The CDR3 sequence is 14 residues long. CDR3 region: CASSQGGTTDTQYF. CDR3 in DNA: TGCGCCAGCTCCCAGGGGGGGACCACTGATACGCAGTATTTT.

This clonotype was counted a few times. The V call is TRBV7-9, the J call TRBJ2-7; 8 nucleotides match TRBD2. Looked up from germline, CDR1 is SEHNR and CDR2 is FQNEAQ (reference sequence). Trimming at V came to 5 bases and at J to 7 bases, leaving 16 bases not matched to a gene. The CDR3 has 16 residues. The CDR3 spells CASSPPGSGTLGEQYF. In DNA form, the CDR3 reads TGTGCCAGCAGCCCTCCCGGTAGCGGGACTCTGGGGGAGCAGTACTTC.

The chain combines TRBV7-2 with TRBJ1-1; a weak D match, TRBD1 (5 bases). V was pared by 5 bases and J by 1 base, with 14 bases between. The CDR3 sequence is 15 residues long. CDR1 and CDR2 (germline): SGHTA, FQGNSA. The CDR3 DNA is TGTGCCAGCAGCGTGGTCATAGGGACGAACACTGAAGCTTTCTTT. It translates to CASSVVIGTNTEAFF.

The chain uses TRBV7-2 and TRBJ1-5, with TRBD1 matching 8 bases. V dropped 1 base and J dropped 1; count of bases not matched to a gene: 6. This CDR3 is 17 amino acids long. Germline lookup yields CDR1 SGHTA and CDR2 FQGNSA. In nucleotides, the CDR3 is TGTGCCAGCAGCTTAGTAGGGGCAGGGGGCAGCAATCAGCCCCAGCATTTT. As protein: CASSLVGAGGSNQPQHF.

The table lists this clonotype with a few counts. This chain connects TRBV9 to TRBJ1-2; TRBD1 aligns across 9 bases. The CDR3 has 15 residues. The J segment lost 2 bases and the V segment lost 4 bases, leaving 6 bases of the junction unmatched. In germline, CDR1 is SGDLS, CDR2 YYNGEE. CDR3 bases: TGTGCCAGCAGCCCCACCGGGACAGGGAACTATGGCTACACCTTC. This encodes CASSPTGTGNYGYTF.

This chain uses TRBV29-1 with TRBJ2-2; D is perhaps TRBD2 (6 bases). The germline V gene has CDR1 SQVTM and CDR2 ANQGSEA. V was clipped by 7 bases and J by 6 bases, with 12 bases between them. The CDR3 sequence is 12 residues long. CDR3 DNA sequence: TGCAGCGGTCTCAGGAGGGCCGGGGAGCTGTTTTTT. Residues: CSGLRRAGELFF.

J is TRBJ2-7 and V is TRBV3-1; 7 nucleotides align to TRBD1. Germline loops: CDR1 LGHDT, CDR2 YNNKEL (reference sequence). The CDR3 sequence is 15 residues long. J was trimmed by 8 bases and V by 4 bases; bases with no gene match: 14. Here the CDR3 DNA reads TGTGCCAGCAGCCTACTCGACAGGGCAGGGGGACAGCAGTACTTC. Amino acids: CASSLLDRAGGQQYF.

J is TRBJ2-7 and V is TRBV18; D not resolved. V was cut by 6 bases and J by 6 bases, with 12 bases left in between. The CDR3 has 12 residues. Germline CDR1 is KGHSH and CDR2 is LQKENI. CDR3 region: CASSPIITEQYF. Here the CDR3 DNA reads TGTGCCAGCTCCCCTATAATAACCGAGCAGTACTTC.

The chain carries TRBV3-1 and TRBJ2-5; unclear D gene. Looked up from germline, CDR1 is LGHDT and CDR2 is YNNKEL (reference sequence). This CDR3 comprises 14 residues. Trimming took off 0 bases at V and 4 bases at J, with 9 bases between the two ends. CDR3 in amino acids: CASSQDRWGETQYF. CDR3 nucleotide sequence: TGTGCCAGCAGCCAAGATCGATGGGGAGAGACCCAGTACTTC.

The V gene is TRBV5-1, the J gene TRBJ2-1; D remains ambiguous. This CDR3 comprises 15 residues. V lost 4 bases and J lost 6, with 17 bases in between. The germline V gene encodes CDR1 SGHRS and CDR2 YFSETQ. CDR3 sequence reads: CASSPAKSRINEQFF. In DNA form, the CDR3 reads TGCGCCAGCAGCCCCGCGAAGTCCAGGATCAATGAGCAGTTCTTC.

This chain uses TRBV2 with TRBJ2-2, with D possibly TRBD1 on 6 matching bases. The V gene lost 4 bases and the J gene lost 2 bases, with 20 bases spanning the gap. The germline gives CDR1 SNHLY, CDR2 FYNNEI. The CDR3 runs 18 residues. In nucleotides, the CDR3 is TGTGCCAGCAGTGCCAGGACAGTCTGGGAGCTTAACACCGGGGAGCTGTTTTTT. This codes for CASSARTVWELNTGELFF. The variable domain in full, with the rest retrieved from reference TRBV2 and TRBJ2-2, is EPEVTQTPSHQVTQMGQEVILRCVPISNHLYFYWYRQILGQKVEFLVSFYNNEISEKSEIFDDQFSVERPDGSNFTLKIRSTKLEDSAMYFCASSARTVWELNTGELFFGEGSRLTVL.

About this clonotype itself: Its ends do not fully match the called genes, so a read error is possible. The rearrangement links TRBV5-1 to TRBJ2-7; TRBD2 matches 11 bases. Germline values: CDR1 SGHRS, CDR2 YFSETQ. CDR3 length: 15 amino acids. The CDR3 sequence is CASSLGGTSGYEHYF. Here the CDR3 DNA reads TGCGCCAGCAGCTTGGGGGGGACTAGCGGATACGAGCACTACTTC.

The chain carries TRBV29-1 and TRBJ2-1; 10 positions agree with TRBD1. CDR3 length equals 13 residues. The V and J ends lost 7 bases and 7 bases, in that order; junction bases with no gene match: 7. The germline V gene encodes CDR1 SQVTM and CDR2 ANQGSEA. CDR3 protein: CSARRTGGNEQFF. The CDR3 DNA reads as TGCAGCGCCCGCCGGACAGGGGGGAATGAGCAGTTCTTC.

The V gene is TRBV7-9, the J gene TRBJ1-5; 8 bases line up with TRBD1. CDR3 size: 15 residues. The junction had 5 bases not matched to a gene; V was cut back by 1 base and J by 6 bases. Germline V lookup: CDR1 SEHNR, CDR2 FQNEAQ (reference sequence). The CDR3 is CASSLGTGGVQPQHF. CDR3 DNA sequence: TGTGCCAGCAGCTTAGGAACAGGGGGAGTTCAGCCCCAGCATTTT.

This clonotype was seen only a few times. V usage is TRBV7-2 and J usage is TRBJ2-3; 7 nucleotides align to TRBD2. Trimming cost V 2 bases and J 7 bases; bases outside gene matches: 6. Germline V gene data show CDR1 as SGHTA and CDR2 as FQGNSA. This CDR3 contains 14 residues. The CDR3 region has the DNA TGTGCCAGCAGCTTATCGGGAGGAGGGAATACGCAGTATTTT. Protein: CASSLSGGGNTQYF.

This clonotype was counted between two and nine times. The gene calls are TRBV29-1 and TRBJ2-1, with no clear D. The CDR3 is made up of 13 amino acids. Trimming removed 5 bases from V and 0 bases from J, with 8 bases in between. In germline, CDR1 is SQVTM, CDR2 ANQGSEA. The CDR3 DNA sequence: TGCAGCGTTAGACGGAGCTCCTACAATGAGCAGTTCTTC. Residues: CSVRRSSYNEQFF.

The chain couples TRBV7-9 to TRBJ2-1; no clear D. Trimming left V 7 bases short and J 5 bases short, with 12 bases between. This CDR3 region has 13 residues. The V gene's germline CDR1 is SEHNR and CDR2 FQNEAQ (reference sequence). The CDR3 DNA sequence: TGTGCCAGCACCCGCAGCGTCGACAATGAGCAGTTCTTC. Protein: CASTRSVDNEQFF. Together with reference TRBV7-9 and TRBJ2-1, the CDR3 gives the full variable domain: DTGVSQNPRHKITKRGQNVTFRCDPISEHNRLYWYRQTLGQGPEFLTYFQNEAQLEKSRLLSDRFSAERPKGSFSTLEIQRTEQGDSAMYLCASTRSVDNEQFFGPGTRLTVL.